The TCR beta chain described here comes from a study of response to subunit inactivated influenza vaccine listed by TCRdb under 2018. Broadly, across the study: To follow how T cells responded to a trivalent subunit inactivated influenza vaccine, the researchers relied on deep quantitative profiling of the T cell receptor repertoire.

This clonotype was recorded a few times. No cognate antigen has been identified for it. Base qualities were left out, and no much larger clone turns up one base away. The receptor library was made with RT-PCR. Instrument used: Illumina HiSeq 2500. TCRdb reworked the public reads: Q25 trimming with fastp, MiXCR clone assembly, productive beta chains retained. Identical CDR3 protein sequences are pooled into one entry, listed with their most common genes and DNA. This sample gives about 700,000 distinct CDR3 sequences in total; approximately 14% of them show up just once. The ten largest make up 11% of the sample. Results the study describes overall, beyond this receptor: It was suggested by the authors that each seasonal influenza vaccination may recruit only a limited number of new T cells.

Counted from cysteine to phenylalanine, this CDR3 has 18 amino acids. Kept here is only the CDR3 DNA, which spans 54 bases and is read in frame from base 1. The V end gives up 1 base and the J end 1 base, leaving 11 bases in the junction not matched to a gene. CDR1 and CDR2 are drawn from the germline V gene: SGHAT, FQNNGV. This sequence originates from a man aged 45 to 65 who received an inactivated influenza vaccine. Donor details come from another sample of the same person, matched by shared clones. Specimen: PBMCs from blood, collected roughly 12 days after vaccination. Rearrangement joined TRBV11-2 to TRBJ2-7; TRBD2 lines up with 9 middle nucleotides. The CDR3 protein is CASSLVGGGESNSYEQYF. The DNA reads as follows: TGTGCCAGCAGCTTAGTGGGCGGGGGGGAAAGCAATTCCTACGAGCAGTACTTC.